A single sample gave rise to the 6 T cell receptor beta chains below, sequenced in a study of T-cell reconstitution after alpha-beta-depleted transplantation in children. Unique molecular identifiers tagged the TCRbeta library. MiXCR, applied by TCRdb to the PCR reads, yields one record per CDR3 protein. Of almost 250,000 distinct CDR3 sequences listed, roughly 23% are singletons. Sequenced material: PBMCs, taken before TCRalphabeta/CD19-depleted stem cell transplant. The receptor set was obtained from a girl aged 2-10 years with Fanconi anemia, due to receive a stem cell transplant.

In nucleotides, the CDR3 is TGTGCCAGCAGCCAAGGAGGGGCAACCGGGGAGCTGTTTTTT. Translation: CASSQGGATGELFF. The chain couples TRBV3-1 to TRBJ2-2, with D perhaps being TRBD1 or TRBD2 (5 bases each). The length of the CDR3 is 14 residues. Germline values: CDR1 LGHDT, CDR2 YNNKEL (reference sequence). V lost 1 base, J lost 5 bases, and 8 bases lay in between.

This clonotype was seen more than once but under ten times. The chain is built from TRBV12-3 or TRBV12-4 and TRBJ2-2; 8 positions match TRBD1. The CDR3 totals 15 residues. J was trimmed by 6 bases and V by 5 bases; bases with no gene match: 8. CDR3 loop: CASSVSGGAAGELFF. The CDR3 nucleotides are TGTGCCAGCAGTGTCTCAGGGGGCGCCGCCGGGGAGCTGTTTTTT.

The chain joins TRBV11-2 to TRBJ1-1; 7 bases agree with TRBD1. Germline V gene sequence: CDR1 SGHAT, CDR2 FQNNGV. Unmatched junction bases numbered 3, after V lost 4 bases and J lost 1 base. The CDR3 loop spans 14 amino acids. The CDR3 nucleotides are TGTGCCAGCAGCTCGGACAGGTGGAACACTGAAGCTTTCTTT. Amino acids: CASSSDRWNTEAFF.

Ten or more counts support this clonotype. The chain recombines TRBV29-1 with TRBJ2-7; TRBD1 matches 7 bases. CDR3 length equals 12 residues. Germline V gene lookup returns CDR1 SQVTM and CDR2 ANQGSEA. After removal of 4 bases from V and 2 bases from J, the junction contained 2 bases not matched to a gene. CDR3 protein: CSVGDRAYEQYF. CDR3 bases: TGCAGCGTTGGAGACAGGGCCTACGAGCAGTACTTC.

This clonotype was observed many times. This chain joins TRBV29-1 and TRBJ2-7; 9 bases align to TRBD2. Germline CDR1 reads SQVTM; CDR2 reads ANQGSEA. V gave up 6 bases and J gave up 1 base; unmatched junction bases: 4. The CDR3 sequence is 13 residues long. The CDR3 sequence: CSVSGRSSYEQYF. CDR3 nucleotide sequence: TGCAGCGTGAGCGGGAGGTCGTCCTACGAGCAGTACTTC.

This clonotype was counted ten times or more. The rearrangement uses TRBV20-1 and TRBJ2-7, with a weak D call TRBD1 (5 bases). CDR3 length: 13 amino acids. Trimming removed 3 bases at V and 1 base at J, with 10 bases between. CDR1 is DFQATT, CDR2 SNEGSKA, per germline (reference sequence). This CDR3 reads CSASSRVSYEQYF. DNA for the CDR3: TGCAGTGCTAGTTCCAGGGTTTCCTACGAGCAGTACTTC.